The rows below give T cell receptor beta chains drawn from one sample of a study of blood T cell repertoires in COVID-19. Using immunoSEQ multiplex PCR, the repertoire was profiled, and TCRdb retains in-frame clones only, with some absent. Among about 200,000 clones listed, 80% to 90% were seen once. The specimen was peripheral blood. The receptors shown here come from a woman of 80 years or more with acute or convalescent COVID-19. CDR3s include the opening cysteine and the closing phenylalanine or tryptophan. Fields, in order: V gene, D gene, clone size, J gene, CDR3 DNA, CDR3 protein. D genes are given only for firm matches. Clone size, where shown, is once, few, many, or a class for clones that have expanded.

v_gene: TRBV9
d_gene: TRBD2
abundance: NA
j_gene: TRBJ2-1
CDR3nt: TGTGCCAGCAGCGCGACTCGGACTAGCGGGAGATTTTGGGGGTCCTACAATGAGCAGTTCTTC
CDR3aa: CASSATRTSGRFWGSYNEQFF

v_gene: TRBV18
d_gene: NA
abundance: NA
j_gene: TRBJ1-2
CDR3nt: TGTGCCAGCTCACCAGACGGGAGGGGCTACACCTTC
CDR3aa: CASSPDGRGYTF

v_gene: TRBV30
d_gene: TRBD2
abundance: NA
j_gene: TRBJ2-2
CDR3nt: TGTGCCTGGCGGGAGGAGAACACCGGGGAGCTGTTTTTT
CDR3aa: CAWREENTGELFF

v_gene: TRBV30
d_gene: NA
abundance: NA
j_gene: TRBJ1-1
CDR3nt: TGTGCCTGGGTAGCCTTCGACAGGAACCCTGAAGCTTTCTTT
CDR3aa: CAWVAFDRNPEAFF

v_gene: TRBV7-9
d_gene: NA
abundance: NA
j_gene: TRBJ2-2
CDR3nt: TGTGCCAGCAGCTTGGGAGTGGGCCACTTCGCCGGGGAGCTGTTTTTT
CDR3aa: CASSLGVGHFAGELFF

v_gene: TRBV9
d_gene: NA
abundance: NA
j_gene: TRBJ2-7
CDR3nt: TGTGCCAGCAGCTCGGCCGGACAGAACTACGAGCAGTACTTC
CDR3aa: CASSSAGQNYEQYF

v_gene: TRBV7-9
d_gene: NA
abundance: NA
j_gene: TRBJ1-5
CDR3nt: TGTGCCAGCAGCCCAAGGGGGTGGACGGCTCAGCCCCAGCATTTT
CDR3aa: CASSPRGWTAQPQHF

v_gene: TRBV5-6
d_gene: TRBD1
abundance: NA
j_gene: TRBJ2-1
CDR3nt: TGTGCCAGCAGCCCCAATAATAACAGGGGGCAGCTCTTC
CDR3aa: CASSPNNNRGQLF

v_gene: TRBV21-1
d_gene: NA
abundance: NA
j_gene: TRBJ2-7
CDR3nt: TGTGCCAGCAGTGACCGTTTTCTGGCCACAGGGAGCCACTACGAGCAGTACTTC
CDR3aa: CASSDRFLATGSHYEQYF

v_gene: TRBV7-9
d_gene: TRBD2
abundance: once
j_gene: TRBJ2-3
CDR3nt: TGTGCCAGCAGCACGCGACCGGGACTAGTAGCAGATACGCAGTATTTT
CDR3aa: CASSTRPGLVADTQYF

v_gene: TRBV19
d_gene: TRBD1
abundance: NA
j_gene: TRBJ1-2
CDR3nt: TGTGCCAGTAGTACGGAGGGACAGGCTCACTATGGCTACACCTTC
CDR3aa: CASSTEGQAHYGYTF

v_gene: TRBV7-8
d_gene: TRBD2
abundance: NA
j_gene: TRBJ2-1
CDR3nt: TGTGCCAGCAGCTTAGAAGGACCAGCGGGAGGACTTGAGCAGTTCTTC
CDR3aa: CASSLEGPAGGLEQFF

v_gene: TRBV5-6
d_gene: NA
abundance: NA
j_gene: TRBJ1-6
CDR3nt: TGTGCCAGCAGCTTGGAGGCCGGGAATTCACCCCTCCACTTT
CDR3aa: CASSLEAGNSPLHF

v_gene: TRBV7-2
d_gene: NA
abundance: NA
j_gene: TRBJ1-1
CDR3nt: TGTGCCAGCAGCTTAGGCAGTATGAACACTGAAGCTTTCTTT
CDR3aa: CASSLGSMNTEAFF

v_gene: TRBV3-1/TRBV3-2
d_gene: NA
abundance: NA
j_gene: TRBJ2-3
CDR3nt: TGTGCCAGCAGCACCTCACGCGGGGCTAACCAGGGTACAGATACGCAGTATTTT
CDR3aa: CASSTSRGANQGTDTQYF

v_gene: TRBV5-1
d_gene: TRBD2
abundance: few
j_gene: TRBJ2-7
CDR3nt: TGCGCCAGCAGCCCGCTAGCGGGAGAGACCGAGCAGTACTTC
CDR3aa: CASSPLAGETEQYF

v_gene: TRBV30
d_gene: TRBD2
abundance: NA
j_gene: TRBJ2-5
CDR3nt: TGTGCCTGGAGTGTACGACTAGCAGAGACCCAGTACTTC
CDR3aa: CAWSVRLAETQYF

v_gene: TRBV10-3
d_gene: TRBD1
abundance: NA
j_gene: TRBJ2-5
CDR3nt: TGTGCCACACAGGGGGCCGGGGAGACCCAGTACTTC
CDR3aa: CATQGAGETQYF

v_gene: TRBV20-1
d_gene: TRBD2
abundance: NA
j_gene: TRBJ2-1
CDR3nt: TGCAGTGCTAGTAATCTAGCGGGAGGGCCTAACTACAATGAGCAGTTCTTC
CDR3aa: CSASNLAGGPNYNEQFF

v_gene: TRBV18
d_gene: TRBD1
abundance: NA
j_gene: TRBJ2-7
CDR3nt: TGTGCCAGCACCTCGGGACAGGGTCCCTACGAGCAGTACTTC
CDR3aa: CASTSGQGPYEQYF

v_gene: TRBV2
d_gene: NA
abundance: once
j_gene: TRBJ2-1
CDR3nt: TGTGCCAGCAGTGAGGTAGCGGTGAACAATGAGCAGTTCTTC
CDR3aa: CASSEVAVNNEQFF

v_gene: TRBV10-3
d_gene: NA
abundance: NA
j_gene: TRBJ1-1
CDR3nt: TGTGCCATCACCAATACAGTCAACACTGAAGCTTTCTTT
CDR3aa: CAITNTVNTEAFF

v_gene: TRBV7-9
d_gene: TRBD2
abundance: NA
j_gene: TRBJ2-5
CDR3nt: TGTGCCAGCAGCCCCCATGGGAGGGAAGAGACCCAGTACTTC
CDR3aa: CASSPHGREETQYF

v_gene: TRBV20-1
d_gene: TRBD1
abundance: NA
j_gene: TRBJ2-7
CDR3nt: TGCAGTGCCCACACAGGGGCCGAGCAGTACTTC
CDR3aa: CSAHTGAEQYF

v_gene: TRBV5-1
d_gene: NA
abundance: NA
j_gene: TRBJ2-1
CDR3nt: TGCGCCAGCAGCTTGCTATCAGGGGTTAGGAATGAGCAGTTCTTC
CDR3aa: CASSLLSGVRNEQFF

v_gene: TRBV18
d_gene: NA
abundance: NA
j_gene: TRBJ1-3
CDR3nt: TGTGCCAGCCACCGGACAGTTGGAAACACCATATATTTT
CDR3aa: CASHRTVGNTIYF

v_gene: TRBV18
d_gene: TRBD1
abundance: NA
j_gene: TRBJ1-2
CDR3nt: TGTGCCAGCTCACCGGCAGGGGGGCCTAACTATGGCTACACCTTC
CDR3aa: CASSPAGGPNYGYTF

v_gene: TRBV3-1/TRBV3-2
d_gene: TRBD1
abundance: NA
j_gene: TRBJ1-2
CDR3nt: TGTGCCAGCAGCCTATGGCAGGGGGCGTCTGGCTACACCTTC
CDR3aa: CASSLWQGASGYTF

v_gene: TRBV7-9
d_gene: NA
abundance: NA
j_gene: TRBJ1-3
CDR3nt: TGTGCCAGCAGCTTGCTGACAGACTCTGGAAACACCATATATTTT
CDR3aa: CASSLLTDSGNTIYF

v_gene: TRBV2
d_gene: TRBD1
abundance: NA
j_gene: TRBJ1-2
CDR3nt: TGTGCCAGCAGCCCCAGGGACAGGGGGCGGGTCACCTTC
CDR3aa: CASSPRDRGRVTF

v_gene: TRBV5-6
d_gene: NA
abundance: once
j_gene: TRBJ1-2
CDR3nt: TGTGCCAGCAGCTTGGACAGTGGCTACACCTTC
CDR3aa: CASSLDSGYTF

v_gene: TRBV5-4
d_gene: NA
abundance: NA
j_gene: TRBJ1-6
CDR3nt: TGTGCCAGCAGCTTGGCCGGGAACAATTCACCCCTCCACTTT
CDR3aa: CASSLAGNNSPLHF

v_gene: TRBV28
d_gene: NA
abundance: NA
j_gene: TRBJ1-1
CDR3nt: TGTGCCAGCAGTCTCCGGTACACTGAAGCTTTCTTT
CDR3aa: CASSLRYTEAFF

v_gene: TRBV5-4
d_gene: TRBD2
abundance: once
j_gene: TRBJ2-1
CDR3nt: TGTGCCAGCAGCATAGGGACTAGCGGGAGGGCCGGGTTTGAGCAGTTCTTC
CDR3aa: CASSIGTSGRAGFEQFF

v_gene: TRBV9
d_gene: NA
abundance: NA
j_gene: TRBJ1-1
CDR3nt: TGTGCCAGCAGCGTGGGCAGTATGAACACTGAAGCTTTCTTT
CDR3aa: CASSVGSMNTEAFF

v_gene: TRBV5-1
d_gene: TRBD2
abundance: NA
j_gene: TRBJ2-3
CDR3nt: TGCGCCAGCAGCCCTAGCGGGAGCCGCGCAGATACGCAGTATTTT
CDR3aa: CASSPSGSRADTQYF

v_gene: TRBV2
d_gene: TRBD1
abundance: NA
j_gene: TRBJ2-7
CDR3nt: TGTGCCAGCAGAGGGACAGGGCCATACGAGCAGTACTTC
CDR3aa: CASRGTGPYEQYF

v_gene: TRBV7-3
d_gene: TRBD2
abundance: NA
j_gene: TRBJ2-7
CDR3nt: TGTGCCAGCAGCGTATCCGGGACTAGAGACTACGAGCAGTACTTC
CDR3aa: CASSVSGTRDYEQYF

v_gene: TRBV18
d_gene: NA
abundance: NA
j_gene: TRBJ1-4
CDR3nt: TGTGCCAGCTCACCGGACACGTATGAAAAACTGTTTTTT
CDR3aa: CASSPDTYEKLFF

v_gene: TRBV6-5
d_gene: NA
abundance: NA
j_gene: TRBJ2-3
CDR3nt: TGTGCCAGCAGTTACCCCAATAGCGGCACAGATACGCAGTATTTT
CDR3aa: CASSYPNSGTDTQYF

v_gene: TRBV19
d_gene: TRBD1
abundance: NA
j_gene: TRBJ2-3
CDR3nt: TGTGCCAGTAGTAAACCTCTGGGGACAGACACAGATACGCAGTATTTT
CDR3aa: CASSKPLGTDTDTQYF

v_gene: TRBV7-9
d_gene: TRBD1
abundance: NA
j_gene: TRBJ1-2
CDR3nt: TGTGCCAGCAGCTTTACAGGGGGGGCATCCGGCTACACCTTC
CDR3aa: CASSFTGGASGYTF

v_gene: TRBV7-2
d_gene: TRBD1
abundance: few
j_gene: TRBJ1-1
CDR3nt: TGTGCCAGCAGCTTAGGGACAGGGGCTTCCATGAACACTGAAGCTTTCTTT
CDR3aa: CASSLGTGASMNTEAFF

v_gene: TRBV7-3
d_gene: NA
abundance: NA
j_gene: TRBJ1-1
CDR3nt: TGTGCCAGCAGCCCCGCGGACAGTTTAACTGAAGCTTTCTTT
CDR3aa: CASSPADSLTEAFF

v_gene: TRBV12-5
d_gene: TRBD1
abundance: NA
j_gene: TRBJ1-1
CDR3nt: TGTGCTAGTGGTTTGTTAACAGGGGGCACTGAAGCTTTCTTT
CDR3aa: CASGLLTGGTEAFF

v_gene: TRBV6-2/TRBV6-3
d_gene: TRBD2
abundance: NA
j_gene: TRBJ2-3
CDR3nt: TGTGCCAGCAGTTACTCGGGGACTAGACGAGATACGCAGTATTTT
CDR3aa: CASSYSGTRRDTQYF

v_gene: TRBV28
d_gene: TRBD1
abundance: NA
j_gene: TRBJ2-5
CDR3nt: TGTGCCAGCAGGCCCCTCGACAGGGAAGAGACCCAGTACTTC
CDR3aa: CASRPLDREETQYF

v_gene: TRBV19
d_gene: TRBD1
abundance: NA
j_gene: TRBJ1-4
CDR3nt: TGTGCCAGTAGCAACTACCGGGACAGGGGAAAACTGTTTTTT
CDR3aa: CASSNYRDRGKLFF

v_gene: TRBV9
d_gene: TRBD1
abundance: NA
j_gene: TRBJ1-1
CDR3nt: TGTGCCAGCAGCGTAGTGGGGCAGGGGGGAAACACTGAAGCTTTCTTT
CDR3aa: CASSVVGQGGNTEAFF

v_gene: TRBV5-1
d_gene: TRBD1
abundance: NA
j_gene: TRBJ2-1
CDR3nt: TGCGCCAGCAGCCCACCGGGACAGGGTGCAAATGAGCAGTTCTTC
CDR3aa: CASSPPGQGANEQFF

v_gene: TRBV2
d_gene: TRBD1
abundance: NA
j_gene: TRBJ1-2
CDR3nt: TGTGCCAGCAGTGGAGACAGGGCTGGCTACACCTTC
CDR3aa: CASSGDRAGYTF

v_gene: TRBV19
d_gene: NA
abundance: NA
j_gene: TRBJ2-2
CDR3nt: TGTGCCAGTAGTATTCTTCGGGGGAGAGGCACCGGGGAGCTGTTTTTT
CDR3aa: CASSILRGRGTGELFF

v_gene: TRBV24-1
d_gene: TRBD1
abundance: once
j_gene: TRBJ2-1
CDR3nt: TGTGCCACCTCATCAGGACAGGGGTTTGGCAGTGAGCAGTTCTTC
CDR3aa: CATSSGQGFGSEQFF

v_gene: TRBV7-2
d_gene: TRBD1
abundance: NA
j_gene: TRBJ2-5
CDR3nt: TGTGCCAGCAGCTACCCCGGGACAGGGGGCGAGACCCAGTACTTC
CDR3aa: CASSYPGTGGETQYF

v_gene: TRBV27
d_gene: TRBD1
abundance: NA
j_gene: TRBJ1-2
CDR3nt: TGTGCCAGCAGTTTATGGGGGACAGGGGGGAACTATGGCTACACCTTC
CDR3aa: CASSLWGTGGNYGYTF

v_gene: TRBV6-5
d_gene: NA
abundance: NA
j_gene: TRBJ1-2
CDR3nt: TGTGCCAGCAGTTACTCGGGGAGGGGATATGGCTACACCTTC
CDR3aa: CASSYSGRGYGYTF

v_gene: TRBV5-6
d_gene: TRBD1
abundance: NA
j_gene: TRBJ2-7
CDR3nt: TGTGCCAGCCGGGACAGGGACTTATACGAGCAGTACTTC
CDR3aa: CASRDRDLYEQYF

v_gene: TRBV28
d_gene: NA
abundance: NA
j_gene: TRBJ1-2
CDR3nt: TGTGCCAGCACCTCCTTCCGGGATTATGGCTACACCTTC
CDR3aa: CASTSFRDYGYTF